The clone carrying this TCR beta chain was seen once. The antigen is not known. PCR primers comprised 60 Vbeta and 13 Jbeta primers. Sequencing used immunoSEQ multiplex PCR; TCRdb keeps in-frame clones, though not all of them. The data show about 160,000 clones, with approximately 80% seen just once and around 2.2% held by the top ten. These data come from a study of cytomegalovirus exposure and HLA in healthy donors. Study-level points and caveats: Analysis performed later found more than 15,000 TCR beta sequences associated with HLA alleles at 0.05 false discovery rate. Across all donors, roughly uniform sequencing depth was an assumption of the presence/absence analyses. In a later analysis, V- and J-gene trimming of beta chains associated with a DCLRE1C missense variant, replicated independently. Researchers catalogued about 160 TCR beta chains as cytomegalovirus-associated.

The CDR3 is 15 amino acids. After removal of 6 bases from V and 2 bases from J, the junction contained 9 bases not matched to a gene. Germline V gene lookup returns CDR1 SGHAT and CDR2 FQDESV (reference sequence). The V and J genes are TRBV11-1 and TRBJ2-7, with 8 positions matching TRBD2. The TCR sequence derives from a man over 45 in good health and CMV-seropositive. Input material: PBMCs. Here the CDR3 DNA reads TGTGCCAGCAGTAACAGCGGGGGCTTCGCCTACGAGCAGTACTTC. Its protein is CASSNSGGFAYEQYF.